This note documents a single TCR beta chain sequence. The antigen is unknown. This record comes from a study of CD8+ T cells in alopecia areata. Following RNA extraction, reverse transcription yielded cDNA that acted as the sequencing template. Data came from immunoSEQ multiplex PCR; TCRdb stores just in-frame clones and leaves some out. The sample records under 35,000 clones, around three quarters being singletons. General study points: Mice showed clearer TCR sharing than patients did, a gap that was possibly HLA-related.

Trimming removed 2 bases from V and 4 bases from J, with 11 bases in between. The CDR3 runs to 14 residues. Alopecia areata patients gave lesional scalp punch biopsies and peripheral blood samples. The sorting of PBMCs gave CD4+ and CD8+ T cells. This sequence joins TRBV23-1 and TRBJ1-2; tentative D call: TRBD1 (5 bases). TRBV23-1 belongs to the ORF category, with a function that is uncertain. The sequence derives from a human donor with alopecia areata. Sequenced material: NKG2D-low CD8+ T cells sorted from blood. CDR3 in amino acids: CASSQPGEGYGYTF. In DNA, the CDR3 is TGCGCCAGCAGTCAACCGGGGGAGGGCTATGGCTACACCTTC.